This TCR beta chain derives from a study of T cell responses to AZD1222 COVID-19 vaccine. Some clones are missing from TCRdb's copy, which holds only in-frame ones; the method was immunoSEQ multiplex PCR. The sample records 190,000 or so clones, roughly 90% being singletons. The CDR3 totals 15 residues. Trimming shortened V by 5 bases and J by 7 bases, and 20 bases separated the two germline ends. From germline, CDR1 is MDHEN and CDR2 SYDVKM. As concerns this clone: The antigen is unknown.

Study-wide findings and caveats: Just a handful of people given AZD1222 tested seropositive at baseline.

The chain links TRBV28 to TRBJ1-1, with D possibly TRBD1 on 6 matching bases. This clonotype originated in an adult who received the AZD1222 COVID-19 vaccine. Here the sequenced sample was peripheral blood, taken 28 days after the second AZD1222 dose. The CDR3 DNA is TGTGCCAGCAGTCCTCACTCGGACAGCCACCTTGAAGCTTTCTTT. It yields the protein CASSPHSDSHLEAFF.